Shown below are 17 T cell receptor beta chains from a single sample sequenced in a study of blood T cell repertoires in COVID-19. Data came from immunoSEQ multiplex PCR; TCRdb stores just in-frame clones and leaves some out. Counted here are 80,000 to 100,000 clones, 82% occurring once; the ten biggest clones make up approximately 11%. Material: peripheral blood. These receptor sequences come from a man between 65 and 80 years old with active or convalescent COVID-19.

The rearrangement uses TRBV6-5 and TRBJ1-1; TRBD1 is a possible D gene (5 bases). Trimming removed 7 bases at V and 6 bases at J, with 15 bases between. The CDR3 runs 13 residues. Germline assignment: CDR1 MNHEY and CDR2 SVGAGI. The CDR3 DNA reads TGTGCCAGCACCTTCGCCGGGGGGGCTGAAGCTTTCTTT. As protein: CASTFAGGAEAFF.

The rearrangement links TRBV7-6 to TRBJ2-3; D is possibly TRBD2 (5 bases). The V gene's germline CDR1 is SGHVS and CDR2 FNYEAQ. Trimming removed 5 bases from V and 0 bases from J, with 12 bases in between. The CDR3 sequence is 15 residues long. CDR3: CASSTLGVSTDTQYF. The CDR3 coding sequence is TGTGCCAGCAGCACACTAGGAGTCAGCACAGATACGCAGTATTTT.

CDR3: CATRTGSSRNSPLHF. DNA for the CDR3: TGTGCCACCCGAACGGGGTCAAGTAGGAATTCACCCCTCCACTTT. The chain links TRBV6-5 to TRBJ1-6; D unresolved. The V and J ends lost 10 bases and 7 bases respectively, with 20 bases between them. Germline CDR1 is MNHEY and CDR2 is SVGAGI. The CDR3 length is 15 residues.

The gene calls are TRBV6-5 and TRBJ1-1; TRBD1 matches 9 bases. The germline gives CDR1 MNHEY, CDR2 SVGAGI. This CDR3 spans 14 amino acids. V trimming: 6 bases; J trimming: 5 bases; junction bases outside the gene matches: 7. The CDR3 sequence: CASSVQGARTEAFF. The CDR3 region has the DNA TGTGCCAGCAGCGTACAGGGGGCGCGTACTGAAGCTTTCTTT.

V and J are TRBV15 and TRBJ2-1, with 10 bases fitting TRBD2. With 3 bases clipped from V and 7 bases from J, the junction kept 3 bases outside the gene matches. The germline CDR1 and CDR2 sequences are LNHNV and YYDKDF (reference sequence). The CDR3 is 14 residues long. The CDR3 sequence: CATSRSGGANEQFF. The CDR3 nucleotides read TGTGCCACCAGCAGGAGCGGGGGGGCTAATGAGCAGTTCTTC.

The chain joins TRBV5-1 to TRBJ2-7; D might be TRBD1 (5 bases). The length of the CDR3 is 12 residues. Trimming shortened V by 4 bases and J by 6 bases, and 11 bases separated the two germline ends. Germline values: CDR1 SGHRS, CDR2 YFSETQ. The CDR3 reads CASSVGRAEQYF. For the CDR3, the DNA is TGCGCCAGCAGCGTGGGCAGGGCCGAGCAGTACTTC.

This rearrangement joins TRBV5-1 to TRBJ1-2; D gene unclear. CDR1 is SGHRS, CDR2 YFSETQ, per germline. This CDR3 is 15 amino acids long. The V and J ends lost 4 bases and 4 bases respectively, with 17 bases between them. The CDR3: CASSPGTGSPYGYTF. CDR3 bases: TGCGCCAGCAGCCCTGGTACGGGGTCACCCTATGGCTACACCTTC.

V usage is TRBV28 and J usage is TRBJ1-6, with 7 bases fitting TRBD1. Trimming cost V 5 bases and J 1 base; bases outside gene matches: 5. From germline, CDR1 is MDHEN and CDR2 SYDVKM. This CDR3 comprises 16 residues. The CDR3 reads CASSVRQGSYNSPLHF. In DNA form, the CDR3 reads TGTGCCAGCAGTGTACGACAGGGTTCCTATAATTCACCCCTCCACTTT.

The chain is built from TRBV18 and TRBJ1-2; 7 bases align to TRBD1. J gave up 5 bases and V 3 bases, and 3 bases lay outside the gene matches. Germline V gene lookup returns CDR1 KGHSH and CDR2 LQKENI. The CDR3 has 13 residues. CDR3 bases: TGTGCCAGCTCACCGACAGGGAGGTATGGCTACACCTTC. Residues: CASSPTGRYGYTF.

The count of this clone is one. The V call is TRBV2, the J call TRBJ2-1, with 9 bases matching TRBD1. The CDR3 consists of 15 residues. V was clipped by 4 bases and J by 6 bases; unmatched bases: 7. Germline values: CDR1 SNHLY, CDR2 FYNNEI. CDR3 loop: CASSVQGQGSNEQFF. The CDR3 DNA sequence: TGTGCCAGCAGTGTTCAGGGACAGGGCAGCAATGAGCAGTTCTTC.

In its sample, this clone was seen once. V usage is TRBV19 and J usage is TRBJ1-1, with D tentatively TRBD1 (5 bases). V lost 6 bases and J lost 0, with 11 bases in between. The CDR3 totals 14 residues. Germline V gives CDR1 LNHDA, CDR2 SQIVND (reference sequence). The CDR3 DNA reads as TGTGCCAGTAGGAAACAGGTCATGAACACTGAAGCTTTCTTT. Its translation is CASRKQVMNTEAFF. Together with reference TRBV19 and TRBJ1-1, the CDR3 gives the full variable domain: DGGITQSPKYLFRKEGQNVTLSCEQNLNHDAMYWYRQDPGQGLRLIYYSQIVNDFQKGDIAEGYSVSREKKESFPLTVTSAQKNPTAFYLCASRKQVMNTEAFFGQGTRLTVV.

A few counts support this clone. The V gene is TRBV5-5, the J gene TRBJ2-3; D is ambiguous. Germline assignment: CDR1 SGHKS and CDR2 YYEKEE (reference sequence). The CDR3 contains 13 residues. V gave up 2 bases and J gave up 2 bases, with 6 bases separating them. The CDR3 here is CASSFYLTDTQYF. The CDR3 nucleotides are TGTGCCAGCAGCTTCTACCTCACAGATACGCAGTATTTT.

The chain is built from TRBV6-6 and TRBJ2-2; TRBD2 matches at 8 bases. Germline trimming cut 2 bases from V and 7 bases from J; bases unmatched to any gene: 6. This CDR3 has 15 amino acids. Germline CDR1 is MNHNY and CDR2 is SVGAGI (reference sequence). Here the CDR3 reads CASSYLRGGFGELFF. The CDR3 DNA sequence: TGTGCCAGCAGTTACCTTCGGGGGGGCTTCGGGGAGCTGTTTTTT.

The chain couples TRBV11-3 to TRBJ1-1; 9 bases map to TRBD1. The CDR3 extends over 13 amino acids. With V trimmed by 5 bases and J by 10 bases, 8 bases remained unmatched. The germline V gene encodes CDR1 SGHNT and CDR2 YENEEA. Written as DNA, the CDR3 is TGTGCCAGCAGCATAACACCGGGACAGGGAGCTTTCTTT. Its protein is CASSITPGQGAFF.

The genes are TRBV20-1 and TRBJ2-3, with 7 bases aligning to TRBD2. This CDR3 contains 14 residues. The germline V gene encodes CDR1 DFQATT and CDR2 SNEGSKA (reference sequence). V was clipped by 3 bases and J by 2 bases; unmatched bases: 5. The CDR3 sequence is CSASPLAATDTQYF. The CDR3, as DNA: TGCAGTGCTAGTCCCCTAGCGGCCACAGATACGCAGTATTTT.

The rearrangement links TRBV18 to TRBJ2-3; D gene unclear. The CDR3 spans 15 residues. Trimming left V 4 bases short and J 0 bases short, with 11 bases between. Germline lookup yields CDR1 KGHSH and CDR2 LQKENI. In DNA form, the CDR3 reads TGTGCCAGCTCACTCGACAACCCTAGCACAGATACGCAGTATTTT. This translates into CASSLDNPSTDTQYF.

This chain uses TRBV18 with TRBJ1-1; D is perhaps TRBD1 (5 bases). This CDR3 spans 15 amino acids. Per germline, CDR1 KGHSH and CDR2 LQKENI. With 0 bases removed from V and 1 base from J, the gap between germline ends came to 9 bases. The CDR3 protein is CASSPPRTQNTEAFF. CDR3 sequence (DNA): TGTGCCAGCTCACCACCGAGGACACAGAACACTGAAGCTTTCTTT.